The 2 T cell receptor beta chains presented below share a single source sample, sequenced in a study of T cell responses to AZD1222 COVID-19 vaccine. TCRdb's table, derived via immunoSEQ multiplex PCR, lists solely in-frame clones and lacks some. This sample has about 140,000 clones, with 80% to 95% found just once. The material was peripheral blood, obtained 28 days after the second AZD1222 dose. The receptors here all came from an adult who received the AZD1222 COVID-19 vaccine.

This clone was seen only once. The CDR3 coding sequence is TGTGCCAGCAGCCTAGGACAGGGCAATCAGCCCCAGCATTTT. Its protein product is CASSLGQGNQPQHF. The rearrangement joins TRBV4-2 to TRBJ1-5; TRBD1 aligns across 7 bases. Germline V gene sequence: CDR1 LGHNA, CDR2 YNFKEQ. The trim removed 4 bases at V and 2 bases at J, leaving 2 bases unmatched. The CDR3 has 14 residues.

The J gene is TRBJ2-5, the V gene TRBV11-2; TRBD2 is a possible D gene (6 bases). Trimming took off 5 bases at V and 5 bases at J, with 15 bases between the two ends. The germline V gene encodes CDR1 SGHAT and CDR2 FQNNGV. This CDR3 has 14 residues. The CDR3 DNA reads TGTGCCAGCAGCCCTGCGGGGATTTGGGAGACCCAGTACTTC. Translating gives CASSPAGIWETQYF.